This TCR beta chain was profiled in a study of T cell changes during pregnancy in multiple sclerosis. V shed 0 bases and J shed 2 bases, with 13 bases lying between them. The CDR3 spans 17 residues. Germline-derived CDR1 and CDR2 are LGHNA and YNFKEQ. The table came from immunoSEQ multiplex PCR; TCRdb's copy has only in-frame clones and leaves some out. The sample consists of about 53,000 clones, nearly 95% of them appearing once. The receptor was isolated from a female donor with multiple sclerosis, enrolled in a pregnancy study. This chain links TRBV4-2 with TRBJ2-2; D perhaps matches TRBD2 (5 bases). Sequenced here: CD4+ T cells from peripheral blood mononuclear cells, sampled in the third trimester of pregnancy. The CDR3 nucleotides are TGTGCCAGCAGCCAAGATCCCACGGGGTTCAACACCGGGGAGCTGTTTTTT. Amino acid sequence: CASSQDPTGFNTGELFF.